This TCR beta chain was observed in a study of shared T cell receptors in the human thymus. Only in-frame clones appear in the TCRdb table, and some are missing; sequencing was by immunoSEQ multiplex PCR. Of some 760,000 clones listed, around 85% are singletons. V lost 6 bases to trimming and J lost 5 bases; unmatched junction nucleotides: 21. Germline CDR1 and CDR2: MNHEY and SMNVEV (reference sequence). CDR3 length: 18 residues. A further study also used this sample, focusing on human thymus T cells. That paper states: From resections taken during corrective heart surgery, the thymus tissue was obtained.

The clonotype comes from a girl in the first two years of life with a congenital heart defect. Sequencing was performed on thymocytes. The gene calls are TRBV27 and TRBJ1-2; 7 bases are a match to TRBD1. The CDR3 loop is CASRQTGRPIPEGYGYTF. The CDR3 DNA reads TGTGCCAGCAGACAGACAGGGAGGCCCATCCCCGAAGGGTATGGCTACACCTTC.